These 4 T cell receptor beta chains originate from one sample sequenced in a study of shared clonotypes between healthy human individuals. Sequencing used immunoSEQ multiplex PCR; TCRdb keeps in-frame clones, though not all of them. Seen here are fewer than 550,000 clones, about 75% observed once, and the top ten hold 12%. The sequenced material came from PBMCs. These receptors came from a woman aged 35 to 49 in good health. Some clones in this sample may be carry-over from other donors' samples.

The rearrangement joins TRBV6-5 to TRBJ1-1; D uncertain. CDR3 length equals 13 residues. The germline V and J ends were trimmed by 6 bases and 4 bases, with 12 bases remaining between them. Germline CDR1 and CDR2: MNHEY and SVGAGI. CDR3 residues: CASRKQISTEAFF. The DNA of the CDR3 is TGTGCCAGCAGAAAACAGATTAGCACTGAAGCTTTCTTT.

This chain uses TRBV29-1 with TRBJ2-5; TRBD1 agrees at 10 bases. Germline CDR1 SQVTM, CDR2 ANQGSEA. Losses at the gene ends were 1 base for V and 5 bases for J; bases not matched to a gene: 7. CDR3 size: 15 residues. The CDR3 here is CSVEARQGAGETQYF. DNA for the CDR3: TGCAGCGTTGAAGCCAGACAGGGGGCGGGCGAGACCCAGTACTTC.

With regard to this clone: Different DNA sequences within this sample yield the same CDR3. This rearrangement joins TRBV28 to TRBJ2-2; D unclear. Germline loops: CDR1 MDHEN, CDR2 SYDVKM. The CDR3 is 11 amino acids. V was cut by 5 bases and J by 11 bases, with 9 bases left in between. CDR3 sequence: CASSTPRELFF. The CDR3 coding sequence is TGTGCCAGCAGTACCCCTAGAGAGCTGTTTTTT.

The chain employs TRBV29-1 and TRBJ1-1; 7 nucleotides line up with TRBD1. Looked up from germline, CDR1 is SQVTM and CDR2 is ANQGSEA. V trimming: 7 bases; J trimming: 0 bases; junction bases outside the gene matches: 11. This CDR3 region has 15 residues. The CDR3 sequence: CSASGGWGMNTEAFF. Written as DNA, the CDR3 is TGCAGCGCCTCAGGGGGGTGGGGCATGAACACTGAAGCTTTCTTT.